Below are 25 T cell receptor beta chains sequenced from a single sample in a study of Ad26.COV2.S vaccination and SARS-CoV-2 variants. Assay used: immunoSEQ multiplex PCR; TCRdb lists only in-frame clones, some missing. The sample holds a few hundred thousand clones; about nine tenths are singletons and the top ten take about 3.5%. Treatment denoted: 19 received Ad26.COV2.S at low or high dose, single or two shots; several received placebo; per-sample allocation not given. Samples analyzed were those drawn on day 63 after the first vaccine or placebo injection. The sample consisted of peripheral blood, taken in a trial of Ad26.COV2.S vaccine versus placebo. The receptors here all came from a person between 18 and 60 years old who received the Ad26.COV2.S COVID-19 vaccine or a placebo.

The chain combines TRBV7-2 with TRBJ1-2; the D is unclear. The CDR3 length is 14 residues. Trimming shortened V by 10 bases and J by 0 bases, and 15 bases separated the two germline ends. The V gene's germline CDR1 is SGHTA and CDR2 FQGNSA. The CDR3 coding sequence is TGTGCCACTCTAATGGAGGTCGCTAACTATGGCTACACCTTC. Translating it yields CATLMEVANYGYTF.

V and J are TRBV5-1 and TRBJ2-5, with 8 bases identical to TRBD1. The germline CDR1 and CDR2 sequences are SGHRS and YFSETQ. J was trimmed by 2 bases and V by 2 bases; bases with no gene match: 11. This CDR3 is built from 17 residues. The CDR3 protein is CASSFFWDRPAQETQYF. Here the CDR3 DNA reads TGCGCCAGCAGCTTCTTCTGGGACAGGCCCGCACAAGAGACCCAGTACTTC.

The chain's CDR3 is CASSQETGQPEAFF. Written as DNA, the CDR3 is TGTGCCAGCAGCCAAGAGACGGGACAGCCTGAAGCTTTCTTT. V usage is TRBV14 and J usage is TRBJ1-1; the match to TRBD1 covers 7 bases. The CDR3 has 14 residues. V was clipped by 0 bases and J by 6 bases; unmatched bases: 4. Germline values: CDR1 SGHDN, CDR2 FVKESK.

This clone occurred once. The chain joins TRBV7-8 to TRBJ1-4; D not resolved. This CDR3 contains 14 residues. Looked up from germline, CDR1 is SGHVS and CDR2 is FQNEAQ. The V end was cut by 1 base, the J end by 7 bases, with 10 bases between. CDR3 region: CASSLVGLGEKLFF. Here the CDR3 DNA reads TGTGCCAGCAGCTTAGTAGGGTTAGGTGAAAAACTGTTTTTT.

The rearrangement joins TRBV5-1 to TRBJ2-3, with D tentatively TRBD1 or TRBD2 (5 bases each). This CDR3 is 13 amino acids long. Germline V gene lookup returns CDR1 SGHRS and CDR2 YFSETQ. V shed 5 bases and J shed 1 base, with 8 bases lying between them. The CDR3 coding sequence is TGCGCCAGCAGGGGGGTAGGCACAGATACGCAGTATTTT. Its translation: CASRGVGTDTQYF.

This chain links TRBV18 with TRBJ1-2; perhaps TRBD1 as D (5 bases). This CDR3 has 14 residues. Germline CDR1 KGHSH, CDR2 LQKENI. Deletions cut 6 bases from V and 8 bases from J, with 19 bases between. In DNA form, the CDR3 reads TGTGCCAGCTCCCCCCGGGACCCTCAAGAGGGCTACACCTTC. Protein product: CASSPRDPQEGYTF.

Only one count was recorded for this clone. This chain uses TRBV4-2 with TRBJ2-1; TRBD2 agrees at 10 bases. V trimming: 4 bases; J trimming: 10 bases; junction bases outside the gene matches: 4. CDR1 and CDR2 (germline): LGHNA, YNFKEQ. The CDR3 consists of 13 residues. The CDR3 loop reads CASSRTSGEEQFF. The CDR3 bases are TGTGCCAGCAGCCGTACTAGCGGGGAAGAGCAGTTCTTC.

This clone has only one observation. Here the CDR3 reads CASSPDQYEQFF. The CDR3 bases are TGTGCCAGCAGCCCCGATCAGTATGAGCAGTTCTTC. The rearrangement links TRBV2 to TRBJ2-1, with D unclear. Deletions cut 6 bases from V and 8 bases from J, with 11 bases between. The CDR3 consists of 12 residues. Germline CDR1 SNHLY, CDR2 FYNNEI.

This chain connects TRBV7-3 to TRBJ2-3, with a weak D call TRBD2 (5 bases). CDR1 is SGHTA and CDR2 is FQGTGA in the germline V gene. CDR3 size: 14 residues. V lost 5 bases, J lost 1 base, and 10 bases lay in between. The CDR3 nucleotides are TGTGCCAGCAGCCCCGAGGAGGGCACAGATACGCAGTATTTT. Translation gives CASSPEEGTDTQYF.

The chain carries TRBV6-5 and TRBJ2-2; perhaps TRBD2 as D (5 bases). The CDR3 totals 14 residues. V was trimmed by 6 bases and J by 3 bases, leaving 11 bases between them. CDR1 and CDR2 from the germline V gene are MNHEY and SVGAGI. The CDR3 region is CASRYTGYTGELFF. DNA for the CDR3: TGTGCCAGCAGGTACACGGGGTACACCGGGGAGCTGTTTTTT.

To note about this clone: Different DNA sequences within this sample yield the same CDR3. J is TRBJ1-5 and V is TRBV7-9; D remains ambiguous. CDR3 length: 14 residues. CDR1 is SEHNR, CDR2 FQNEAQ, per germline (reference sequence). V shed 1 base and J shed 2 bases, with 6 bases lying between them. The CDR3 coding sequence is TGTGCCAGCAGCTTAGGAGGAGGCAATCAGCCCCAGCATTTT. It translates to CASSLGGGNQPQHF.

The CDR3, as DNA: TGCGCCAGCAGCCCGCGTGGGGATTCCTACAATGAGCAGTTCTTC. Translating gives CASSPRGDSYNEQFF. The V gene is TRBV5-1, the J gene TRBJ2-1; D call uncertain. Germline CDR1 SGHRS, CDR2 YFSETQ. The CDR3 has 15 amino acids. Trimming cost V 4 bases and J 1 base, with 12 bases left between them.

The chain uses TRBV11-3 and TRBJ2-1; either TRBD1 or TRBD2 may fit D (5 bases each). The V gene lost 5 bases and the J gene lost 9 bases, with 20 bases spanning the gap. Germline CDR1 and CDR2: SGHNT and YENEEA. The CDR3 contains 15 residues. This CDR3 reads CASSVTAGTRSEQFF. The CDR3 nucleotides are TGTGCCAGCAGCGTGACCGCCGGGACCCGGAGTGAGCAGTTCTTC.

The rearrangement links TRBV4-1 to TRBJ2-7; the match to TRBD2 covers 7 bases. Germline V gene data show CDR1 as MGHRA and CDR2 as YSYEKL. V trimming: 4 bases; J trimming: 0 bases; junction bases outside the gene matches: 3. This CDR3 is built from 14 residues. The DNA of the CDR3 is TGCGCCAGCAGCCCCCGGGACTACTCCTACGAGCAGTACTTC. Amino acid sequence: CASSPRDYSYEQYF.

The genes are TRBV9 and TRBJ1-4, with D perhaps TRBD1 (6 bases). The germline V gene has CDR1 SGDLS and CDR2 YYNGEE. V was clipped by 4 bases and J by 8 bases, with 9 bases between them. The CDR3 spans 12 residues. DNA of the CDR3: TGTGCCAGCAGCTTGGACAGCGAAAAACTGTTTTTT. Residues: CASSLDSEKLFF.

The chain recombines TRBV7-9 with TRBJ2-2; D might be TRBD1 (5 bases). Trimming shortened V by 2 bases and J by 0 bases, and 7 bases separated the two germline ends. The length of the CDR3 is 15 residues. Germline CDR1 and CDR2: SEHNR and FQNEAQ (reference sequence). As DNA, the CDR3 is TGTGCCAGCAGCTTAATACAGGCGAACACCGGGGAGCTGTTTTTT. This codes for CASSLIQANTGELFF.

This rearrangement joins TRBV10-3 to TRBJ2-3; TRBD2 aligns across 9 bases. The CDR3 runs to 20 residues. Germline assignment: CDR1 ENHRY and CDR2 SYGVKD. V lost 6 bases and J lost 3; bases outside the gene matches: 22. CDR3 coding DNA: TGTGCCATCAGCACCCCGGATAGCGGGGGCCCTAACCTCTTAACAGATACGCAGTATTTT. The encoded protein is CAISTPDSGGPNLLTDTQYF.

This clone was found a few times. This CDR3 is CATSRDSGADNSPLHF. The CDR3 DNA sequence: TGTGCCACCAGCAGAGATAGCGGGGCGGATAATTCACCCCTCCACTTT. The genes are TRBV15 and TRBJ1-6, with D tentatively TRBD1 (5 bases). The CDR3 totals 16 residues. Trimming pared 0 bases from V and 5 bases from J, leaving 11 bases between. CDR1 is LNHNV and CDR2 is YYDKDF in the germline V gene (reference sequence).

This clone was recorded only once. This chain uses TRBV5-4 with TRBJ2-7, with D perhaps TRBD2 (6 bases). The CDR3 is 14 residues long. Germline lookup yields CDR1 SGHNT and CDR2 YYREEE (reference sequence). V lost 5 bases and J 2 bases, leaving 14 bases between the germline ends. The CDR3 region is CASRDRGGPYEQYF. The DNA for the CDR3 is TGTGCCAGCAGGGACCGGGGAGGACCCTACGAGCAGTACTTC.

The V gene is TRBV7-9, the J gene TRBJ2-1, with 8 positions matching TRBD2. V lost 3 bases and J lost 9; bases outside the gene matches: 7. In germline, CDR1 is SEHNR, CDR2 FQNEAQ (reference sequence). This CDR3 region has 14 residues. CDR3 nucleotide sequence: TGTGCCAGCAGCTTTCCCGGGGGGGTCGGTGAGCAGTTCTTC. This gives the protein CASSFPGGVGEQFF. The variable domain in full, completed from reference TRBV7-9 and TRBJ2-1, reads DTGVSQNPRHKITKRGQNVTFRCDPISEHNRLYWYRQTLGQGPEFLTYFQNEAQLEKSRLLSDRFSAERPKGSFSTLEIQRTEQGDSAMYLCASSFPGGVGEQFFGPGTRLTVL.

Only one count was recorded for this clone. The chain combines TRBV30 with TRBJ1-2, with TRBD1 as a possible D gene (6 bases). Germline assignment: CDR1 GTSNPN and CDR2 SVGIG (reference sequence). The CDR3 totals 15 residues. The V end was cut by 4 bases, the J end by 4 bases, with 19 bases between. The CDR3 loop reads CAWTPEQGFGYGYTF. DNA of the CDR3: TGTGCCTGGACCCCCGAACAGGGTTTTGGCTATGGCTACACCTTC. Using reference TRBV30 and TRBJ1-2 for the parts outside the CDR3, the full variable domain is SQTIHQWPATLVQPVGSPLSLECTVEGTSNPNLYWYRQAAGRGLQLLFYSVGIGQISSEVPQNLSASRPQDRQFILSSKKLLLSDSGFYLCAWTPEQGFGYGYTFGSGTRLTVV.

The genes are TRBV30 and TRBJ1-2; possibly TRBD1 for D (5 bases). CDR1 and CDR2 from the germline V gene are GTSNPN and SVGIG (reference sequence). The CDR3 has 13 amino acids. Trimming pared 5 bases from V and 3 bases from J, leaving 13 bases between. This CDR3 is CAWVSGGDYGYTF. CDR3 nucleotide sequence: TGTGCCTGGGTGTCGGGGGGAGACTATGGCTACACCTTC.

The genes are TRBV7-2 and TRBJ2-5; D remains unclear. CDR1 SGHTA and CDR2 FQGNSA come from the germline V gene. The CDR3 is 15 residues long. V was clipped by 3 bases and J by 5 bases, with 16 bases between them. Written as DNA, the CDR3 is TGTGCCAGCAGCTTTGGTATCAACCCGGCGGAGACCCAGTACTTC. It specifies CASSFGINPAETQYF.

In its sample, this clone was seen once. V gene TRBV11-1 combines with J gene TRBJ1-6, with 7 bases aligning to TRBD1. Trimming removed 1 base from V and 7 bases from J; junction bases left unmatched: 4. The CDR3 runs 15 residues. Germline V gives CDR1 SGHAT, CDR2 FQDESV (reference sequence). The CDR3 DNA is TGTGCCAGCAGCTTAGTGGGGACAGAAAATTCACCCCTCCACTTT. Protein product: CASSLVGTENSPLHF.

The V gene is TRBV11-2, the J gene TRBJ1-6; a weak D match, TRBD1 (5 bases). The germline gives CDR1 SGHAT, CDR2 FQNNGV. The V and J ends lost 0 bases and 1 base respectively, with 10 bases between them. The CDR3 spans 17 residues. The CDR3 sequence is CASSLDWGRSYNSPLHF. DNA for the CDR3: TGTGCCAGCAGCTTAGATTGGGGGAGATCCTATAATTCACCCCTCCACTTT. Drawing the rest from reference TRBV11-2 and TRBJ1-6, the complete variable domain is EAGVAQSPRYKIIEKRQSVAFWCNPISGHATLYWYQQILGQGPKLLIQFQNNGVVDDSQLPKDRFSAERLKGVDSTLKIQPAKLEDSAVYLCASSLDWGRSYNSPLHFGNGTRLTVT.